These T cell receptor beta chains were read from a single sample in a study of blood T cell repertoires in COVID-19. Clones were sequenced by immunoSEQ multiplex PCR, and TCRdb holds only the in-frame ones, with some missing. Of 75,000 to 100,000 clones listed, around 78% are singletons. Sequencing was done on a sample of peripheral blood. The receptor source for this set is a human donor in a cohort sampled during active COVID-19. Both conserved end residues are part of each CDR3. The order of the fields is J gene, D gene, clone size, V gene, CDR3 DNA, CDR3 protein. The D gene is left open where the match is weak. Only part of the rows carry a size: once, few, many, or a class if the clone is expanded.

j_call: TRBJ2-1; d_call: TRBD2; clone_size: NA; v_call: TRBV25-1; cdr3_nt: TGTGCCAGCAGTGGAAGTCTAGCGGGGAGCTCCTACAATGAGCAGTTCTTC; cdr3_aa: CASSGSLAGSSYNEQFF
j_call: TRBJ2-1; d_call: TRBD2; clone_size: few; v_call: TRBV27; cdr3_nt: TGTGCCAGCAGCTTAGCGGGAGCGATAGGGGATGAGCAGTTCTTC; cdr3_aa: CASSLAGAIGDEQFF
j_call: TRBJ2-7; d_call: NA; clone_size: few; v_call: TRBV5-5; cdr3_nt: TGTGCCAGCAGCTTTCGCGACAACCCTTCAGGCGAGCAGTACTTC; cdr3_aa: CASSFRDNPSGEQYF
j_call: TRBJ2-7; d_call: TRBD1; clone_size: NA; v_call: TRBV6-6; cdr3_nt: TGTGCCAGCAGTTCCGGGACAGGGAGCGAGCAGTACTTC; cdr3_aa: CASSSGTGSEQYF
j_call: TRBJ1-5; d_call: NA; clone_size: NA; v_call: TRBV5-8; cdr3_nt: TGTGCCAGCAGCTTGTCATCCGAGCAGCCCCAGCATTTT; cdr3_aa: CASSLSSEQPQHF
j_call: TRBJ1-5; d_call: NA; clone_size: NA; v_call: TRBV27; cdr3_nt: TGTGCCAGCAGTTCGAGGAATCAGCCCCAGCATTTT; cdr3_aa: CASSSRNQPQHF
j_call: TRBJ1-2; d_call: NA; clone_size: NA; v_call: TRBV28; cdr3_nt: TGTGCCAGCAGTTTTCGGTCTCACTATGGCTACACCTTC; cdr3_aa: CASSFRSHYGYTF
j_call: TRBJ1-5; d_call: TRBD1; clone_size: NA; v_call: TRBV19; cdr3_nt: TGTGCCAGTAGTACGACGACAGGGAGTAGCAATCAGCCCCAGCATTTT; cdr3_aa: CASSTTTGSSNQPQHF
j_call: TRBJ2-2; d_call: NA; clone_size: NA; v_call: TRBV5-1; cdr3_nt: TGCGCCAGCAGCTTGACGGGTTTTAACACCGGGGAGCTGTTTTTT; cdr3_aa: CASSLTGFNTGELFF
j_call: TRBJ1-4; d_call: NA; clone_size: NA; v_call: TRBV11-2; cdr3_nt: TGTGCCAGCAGCTTGGGAACCGGGACATCGTTGGGAAAACTGTTTTTT; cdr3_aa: CASSLGTGTSLGKLFF
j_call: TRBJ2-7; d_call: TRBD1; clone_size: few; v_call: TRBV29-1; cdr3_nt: TGCAGCGCTAAGACCGGGACAGGGGTTTACGAGCAGTACTTC; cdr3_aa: CSAKTGTGVYEQYF
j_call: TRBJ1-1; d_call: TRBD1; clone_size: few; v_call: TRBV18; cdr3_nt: TGTGCCAGCTCAACAACGGGACAGGGGACTGAAGCTTTCTTT; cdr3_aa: CASSTTGQGTEAFF
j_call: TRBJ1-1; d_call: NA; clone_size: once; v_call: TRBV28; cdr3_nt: TGTGCCAGCAGTTTGGGTGGACTGATGAACACTGAAGCTTTCTTT; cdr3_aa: CASSLGGLMNTEAFF
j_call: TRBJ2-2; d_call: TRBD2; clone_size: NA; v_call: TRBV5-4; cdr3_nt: TGTGCCAGCAGCTTGGGGTGGGGGAGGGCCGACACCGGGGAGCTGTTTTTT; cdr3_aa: CASSLGWGRADTGELFF
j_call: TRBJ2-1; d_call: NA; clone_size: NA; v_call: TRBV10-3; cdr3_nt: TGTGCCATCAGTGAGTCGCAGGGCCCTTCCTACAATGAGCAGTTCTTC; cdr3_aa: CAISESQGPSYNEQFF
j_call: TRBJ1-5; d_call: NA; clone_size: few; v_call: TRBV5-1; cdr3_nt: TGCGCCAGCAGCCCGGACAGTCAGCGGCAGCCCCAGCATTTT; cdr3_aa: CASSPDSQRQPQHF
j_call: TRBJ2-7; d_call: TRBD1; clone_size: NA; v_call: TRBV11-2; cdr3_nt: TGTGCCAGCAGCTTAGCGTCCGGGACAGGGTTCCACGAGCAGTACTTC; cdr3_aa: CASSLASGTGFHEQYF
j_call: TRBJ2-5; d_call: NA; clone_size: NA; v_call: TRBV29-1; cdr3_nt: TGCAGCGTTGAAACGGGATTAGGCCAAGAGACCCAGTACTTC; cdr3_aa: CSVETGLGQETQYF
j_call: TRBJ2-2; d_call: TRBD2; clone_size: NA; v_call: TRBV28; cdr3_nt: TGTGCCAGCAGTTTATCCCCTAGCGGGAGTATTCTCGGGGAGCTGTTTTTT; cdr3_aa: CASSLSPSGSILGELFF
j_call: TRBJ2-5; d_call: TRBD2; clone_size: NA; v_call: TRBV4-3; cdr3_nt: TGCGCCAGCAGCCAAGATGCCCTCAGCGGGGGAGGAGAGACCCAGTACTTC; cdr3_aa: CASSQDALSGGGETQYF
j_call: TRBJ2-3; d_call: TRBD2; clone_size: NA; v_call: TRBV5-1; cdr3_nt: TGCGCCAGCAGCCGGGTAGCGGGCCGAAGCACAGATACGCAGTATTTT; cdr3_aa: CASSRVAGRSTDTQYF
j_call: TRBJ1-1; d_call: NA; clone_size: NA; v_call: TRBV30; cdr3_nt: TGTGCCTGGAGTCTTCTAGGGGCTGAAGCTTTCTTT; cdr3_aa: CAWSLLGAEAFF
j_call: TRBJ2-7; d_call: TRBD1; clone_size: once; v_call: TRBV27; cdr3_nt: TGTGCCAGCAGAACAGGACAGGGTCGCGAGCAGTACTTC; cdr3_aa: CASRTGQGREQYF
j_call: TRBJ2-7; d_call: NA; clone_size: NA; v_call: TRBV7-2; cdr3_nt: TGTGCCAGCAGCCTCTCCGGGGTTGGGGAGCAGTACTTC; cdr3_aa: CASSLSGVGEQYF
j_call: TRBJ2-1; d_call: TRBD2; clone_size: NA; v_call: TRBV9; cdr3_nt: TGTGCCAGCAGCGTATTTCCTAGCGGGGGCGGCAATGAGCAGTTCTTC; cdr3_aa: CASSVFPSGGGNEQFF
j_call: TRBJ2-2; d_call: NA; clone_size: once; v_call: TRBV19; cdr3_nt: TGTGCCAGTAGCCTAGCTGCTGGGGAGCTGTTTTTT; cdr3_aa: CASSLAAGELFF
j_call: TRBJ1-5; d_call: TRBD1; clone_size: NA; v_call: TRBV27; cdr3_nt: TGTGCCAGCGGGGGACAGTTCAATCAGCCCCAGCATTTT; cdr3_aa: CASGGQFNQPQHF
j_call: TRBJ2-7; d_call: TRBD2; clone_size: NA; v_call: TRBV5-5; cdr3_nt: TGTGCCAGCAGTTGGACTAGCGGGGGCTACGAGCAGTACTTC; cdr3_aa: CASSWTSGGYEQYF
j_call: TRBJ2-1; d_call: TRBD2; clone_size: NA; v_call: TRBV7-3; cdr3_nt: TGTGCCAGCAGCTTAGCTCCCGGGACTAGCGGGTCTGAGCAGTTCTTC; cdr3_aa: CASSLAPGTSGSEQFF
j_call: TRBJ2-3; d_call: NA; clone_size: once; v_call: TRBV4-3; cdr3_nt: TGCGCCAGCAGCCAAGCCGGAGATACGCAGTATTTT; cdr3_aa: CASSQAGDTQYF
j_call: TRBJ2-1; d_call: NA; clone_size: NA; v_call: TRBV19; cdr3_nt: TGTGCCAGTAGTATCGCCCCCCGCGGCGAGGTCGGGTACAATGAGCAGTTCTTC; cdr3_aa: CASSIAPRGEVGYNEQFF
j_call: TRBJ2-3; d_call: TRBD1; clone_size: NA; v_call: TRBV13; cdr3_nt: TGTGCCAGCAGCTTAGGTGTAGGACAGGGCACAGATACGCAGTATTTT; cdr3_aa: CASSLGVGQGTDTQYF
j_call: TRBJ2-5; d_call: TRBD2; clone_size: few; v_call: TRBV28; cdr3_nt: TGTGCCAGCAGTTTGAGACTAGCGGGGCAAGAGACCCAGTACTTC; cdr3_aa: CASSLRLAGQETQYF
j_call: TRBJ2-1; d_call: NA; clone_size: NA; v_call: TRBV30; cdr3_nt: TGTGCCTGGAGCGTCGGGTCCTACAATGAGCAGTTCTTC; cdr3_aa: CAWSVGSYNEQFF
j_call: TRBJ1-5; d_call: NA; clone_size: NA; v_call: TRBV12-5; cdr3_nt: TGTGCTAGTGGTTTGGGTACGAGCGATCAGCCCCAGCATTTT; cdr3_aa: CASGLGTSDQPQHF
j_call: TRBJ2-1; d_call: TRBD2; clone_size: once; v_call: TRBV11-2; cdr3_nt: TGTGCCAGCAGCTTAGTGGGACTAGAATACAATGAGCAGTTCTTC; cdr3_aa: CASSLVGLEYNEQFF
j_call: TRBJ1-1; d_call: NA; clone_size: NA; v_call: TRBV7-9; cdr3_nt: TGTGCCAGCAGCGGACACCCGGTGGGCACTGAAGCTTTCTTT; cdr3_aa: CASSGHPVGTEAFF
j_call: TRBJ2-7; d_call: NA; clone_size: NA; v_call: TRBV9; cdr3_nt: TGTGCCAGCAGCGTAGACCCTACGTCTTACGGGGCCTACGAGCAGTACTTC; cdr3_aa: CASSVDPTSYGAYEQYF
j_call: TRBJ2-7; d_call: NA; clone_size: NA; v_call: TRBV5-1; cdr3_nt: TGCGCCAGCAGCAAGGGGACTGCCGGCTCCTACGAGCAGTACTTC; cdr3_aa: CASSKGTAGSYEQYF
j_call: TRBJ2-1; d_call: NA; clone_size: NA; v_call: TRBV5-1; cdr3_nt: TGCGCCAGCAGCGCGGGTGCCATCTACAATGAGCAGTTCTTC; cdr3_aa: CASSAGAIYNEQFF
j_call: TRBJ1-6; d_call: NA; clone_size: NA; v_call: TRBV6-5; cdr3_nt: TGTGCCAGCAGGACCCGACGGGCACCCCTCCACTTT; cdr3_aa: CASRTRRAPLHF
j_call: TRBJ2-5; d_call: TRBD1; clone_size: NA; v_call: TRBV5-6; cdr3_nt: TGTGCCAGCAGCCGGCCCTTAGGACAGGAGGAGACCCAGTACTTC; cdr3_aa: CASSRPLGQEETQYF
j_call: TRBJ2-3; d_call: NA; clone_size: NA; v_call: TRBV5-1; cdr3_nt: TGCGCCAGCAGCTTGGCCTTCGGGGGCACAGATACGCAGTATTTT; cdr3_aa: CASSLAFGGTDTQYF
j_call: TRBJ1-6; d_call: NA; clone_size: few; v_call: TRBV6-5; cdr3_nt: TGTGCCAGCAGTTACCAGACTACCTCACCCCTCCACTTT; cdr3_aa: CASSYQTTSPLHF
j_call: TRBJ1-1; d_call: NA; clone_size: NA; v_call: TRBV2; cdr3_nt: TGTGCCAGCAGCCTGGTTACGGACACTGAAGCTTTCTTT; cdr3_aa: CASSLVTDTEAFF
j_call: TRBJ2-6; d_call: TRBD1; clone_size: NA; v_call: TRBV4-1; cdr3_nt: TGCGCCAGCAGCCAAGAGGGACAGAAAACTGGGGCCAACGTCCTGACTTTC; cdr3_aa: CASSQEGQKTGANVLTF
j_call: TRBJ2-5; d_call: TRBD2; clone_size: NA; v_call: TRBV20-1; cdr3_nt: TGCAGTGCTAGTGGGTACGAGGCGGGAGGAGAGACCCAGTACTTC; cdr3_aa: CSASGYEAGGETQYF
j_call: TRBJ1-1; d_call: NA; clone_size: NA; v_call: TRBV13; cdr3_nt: TGTGCCAGCAGCTCGAAACAGGACACTGAAGCTTTCTTT; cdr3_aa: CASSSKQDTEAFF
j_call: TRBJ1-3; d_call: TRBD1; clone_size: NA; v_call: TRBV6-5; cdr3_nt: TGTGCCAGCAAGACAGGGGCTTCTTCTGGAAACACCATATATTTT; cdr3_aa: CASKTGASSGNTIYF
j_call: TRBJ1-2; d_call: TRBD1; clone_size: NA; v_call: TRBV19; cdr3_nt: TGTGCCAGTAAACGACAGGGCGACAACTATGGCTACACCTTC; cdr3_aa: CASKRQGDNYGYTF
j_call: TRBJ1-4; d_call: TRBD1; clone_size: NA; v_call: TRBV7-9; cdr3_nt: TGTGCCAGCAGCTCCCGGGACAGGGACGCTAATGAAAAACTGTTTTTT; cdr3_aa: CASSSRDRDANEKLFF
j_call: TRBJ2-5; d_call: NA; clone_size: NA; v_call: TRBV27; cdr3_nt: TGTGCCAGCAGTTTCAGGGACCAAGAGACCCAGTACTTC; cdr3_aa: CASSFRDQETQYF
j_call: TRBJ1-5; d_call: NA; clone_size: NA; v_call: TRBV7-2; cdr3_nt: TGTGCCAGCAGCAAGGCGGGGTTTGGTCAGCCCCAGCATTTT; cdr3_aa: CASSKAGFGQPQHF
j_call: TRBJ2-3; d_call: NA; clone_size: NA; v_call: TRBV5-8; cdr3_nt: TGTGCCAGCAGCTTGTTGCCGGGGGATACGCAGTATTTT; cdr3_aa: CASSLLPGDTQYF
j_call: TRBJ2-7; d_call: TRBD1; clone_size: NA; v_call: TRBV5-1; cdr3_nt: TGCGCCAGCAGCTTCAGGGGGACAGGGGTCTTCGAGCAGTACTTC; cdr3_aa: CASSFRGTGVFEQYF
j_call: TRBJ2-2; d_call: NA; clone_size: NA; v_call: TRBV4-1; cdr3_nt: TGCGCCAGCAGCCAAGACGACGGGATCCAACGGACCGGGGAGCTGTTTTTT; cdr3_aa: CASSQDDGIQRTGELFF
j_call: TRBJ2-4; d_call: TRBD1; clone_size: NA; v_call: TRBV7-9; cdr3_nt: TGTGCCAGCAGCTCCCCCCGGGACAGTCAAAACATTCAGTACTTC; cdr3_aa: CASSSPRDSQNIQYF